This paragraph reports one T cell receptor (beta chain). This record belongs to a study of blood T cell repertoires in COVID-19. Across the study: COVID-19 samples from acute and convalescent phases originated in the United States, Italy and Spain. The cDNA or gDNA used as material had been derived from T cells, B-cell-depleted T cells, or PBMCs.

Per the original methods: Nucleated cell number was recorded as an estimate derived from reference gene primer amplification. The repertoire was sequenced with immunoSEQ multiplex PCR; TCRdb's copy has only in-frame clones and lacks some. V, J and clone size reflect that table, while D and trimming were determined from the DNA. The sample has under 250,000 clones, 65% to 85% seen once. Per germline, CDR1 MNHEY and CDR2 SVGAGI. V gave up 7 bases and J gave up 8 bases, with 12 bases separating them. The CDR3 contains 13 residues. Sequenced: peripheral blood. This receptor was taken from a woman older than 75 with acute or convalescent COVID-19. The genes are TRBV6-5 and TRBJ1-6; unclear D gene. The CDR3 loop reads CASIRGEDSPLHF. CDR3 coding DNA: TGTGCCAGCATCCGGGGTGAGGATTCACCCCTCCACTTT.